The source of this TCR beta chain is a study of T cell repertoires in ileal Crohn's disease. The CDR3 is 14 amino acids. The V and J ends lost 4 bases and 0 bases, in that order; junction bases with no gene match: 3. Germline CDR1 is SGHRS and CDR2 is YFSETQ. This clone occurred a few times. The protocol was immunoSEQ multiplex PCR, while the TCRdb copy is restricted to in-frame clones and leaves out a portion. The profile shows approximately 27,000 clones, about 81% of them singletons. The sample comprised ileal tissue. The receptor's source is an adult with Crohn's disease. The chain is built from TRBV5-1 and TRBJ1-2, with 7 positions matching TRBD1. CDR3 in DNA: TGCGCCAGCAGCGGGGACAGCACTAACTATGGCTACACCTTC. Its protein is CASSGDSTNYGYTF.